This T cell receptor (beta chain) stems from a study of human T cells and chemical hapten exposure. The wider study: Weekly diphenylcyclopropenone doses were given to patients' scalps across the roughly 25-week study. Study-level findings and limits: Among expanded TCRs, significantly more large CDR3 similarity clusters formed than among controls.

MiXCR was run by TCRdb on the RACE reads, yielding one entry per CDR3 protein. The table includes around 50,000 distinct CDR3 sequences, 9% to 9.5% detected once. This clonotype was counted a few times. Its antigen is unknown. CDR3 size: 15 residues. V shed 5 bases and J shed 0 bases, with 12 bases lying between them. The germline gives CDR1 SEHNR, CDR2 FQNEAQ (reference sequence). Time point in this sample: patch test 1, 2 weeks after DPC sensitization. This sample's treatment: therapeutic diphenylcyclopropenone sensitization with weekly scalp DPC. This rearrangement joins TRBV7-9 to TRBJ2-3; possibly TRBD1 for D (5 bases). The clonotype was recovered from a woman between 40 and 50 years old with alopecia areata. Some clones in this sample may be carry-over from other donors' samples. Sequencing used whole blood, obtained in connection with sensitization to the hapten diphenylcyclopropenone (DPC). CDR3 residues: CASSGPTASTDTQYF. CDR3 nucleotides: TGTGCCAGCAGCGGGCCGACAGCTAGCACAGATACGCAGTATTTT.